This entry describes one T cell receptor beta chain. This sample is drawn from a study of blood T cell repertoires in COVID-19. Study-wide background: Sites across the United States, Italy and Spain contributed samples from acute and convalescent COVID-19. T cells, B-cell-depleted T cells, or PBMCs provided the cDNA or gDNA that served as material.

The authors' processing: Quantification of nucleated cells was approximated via reference gene primer amplification. Sequencing was performed with immunoSEQ multiplex PCR; in TCRdb, only in-frame clones are kept and a portion is missing. From that table come the V and J calls and clone size; the DNA was used to work out D and trimming. Among 80,000 to 100,000 clones listed, around 86% were seen once. CDR3 size: 19 residues. Germline lookup yields CDR1 KGHSH and CDR2 LQKENI. Unmatched junction bases numbered 18, after V lost 6 bases and J lost 2 bases. The source material was peripheral blood. The rearrangement uses TRBV18 and TRBJ1-5; 8 nucleotides match TRBD1. This TCR was recovered from a woman aged 80 or older with active or convalescent COVID-19. The CDR3 coding sequence is TGTGCCAGCTCGCCAGTAGCTCGGACAGGGACCCTCGGCAATCAGCCCCAGCATTTT. It encodes CASSPVARTGTLGNQPQHF.